This entry concerns a single T cell receptor (beta chain). Its antigen remains unknown. This sample was included in a study of blood T cells in healthy people across ages. The study, taken as a whole, reports: CMV infection status of these donors was not known. As age increased, TCR beta diversity per million T cells fell in a roughly linear fashion.

Trimming removed 2 bases at V and 3 bases at J, with 15 bases between. Germline loops: CDR1 MNHEY, CDR2 SVGEGT. The CDR3 consists of 16 residues. Using a J-beta primer mix together with a sample-barcoded 5' primer, a second PCR was run for 7 to 11 cycles. From each sample, at least 2.5 million paired-end reads containing CDR3 were obtained. Each CDR3 protein is one row after TCRdb ran MiXCR on the 5' RACE reads. The table records around 800,000 distinct CDR3 sequences, about 62% of them present only once. The receptor was derived from a man aged 25 to 45 in good health. Sequencing used blood. The J gene is TRBJ2-3, the V gene TRBV6-2 or TRBV6-3, with a weak D call TRBD2 (6 bases). CDR3 region: CASSYGGVGWTDTQYF. CDR3 bases: TGTGCCAGCAGTTACGGAGGGGTGGGTTGGACAGATACGCAGTATTTT.